This TCR beta chain emerged from a study of tumor and adjacent non-tumor tissue in lung cancer (dated by TCRdb to the late 2010s). Study-wide context: By cancer type, the cohort comprised 12 adenocarcinoma patients, 2 squamous cell carcinoma patients and 1 small cell lung cancer patient. The roughly 15 patients were aged roughly 31 to 80 years, included around ten men and 5 women, and had TNM stage I to III disease. Sequencing produced approximately 130 million productive TCRbeta reads in total, an average of about 4.17 million reads per sample. The study compared bulk TCRbeta repertoires from lung tumor tissue and matched distant non-tumor lung tissue of over 13 lung cancer patients. A few dozen paired specimens, one tumor and one normal lung sample per patient, were profiled by TCRbeta CDR3 sequencing. The paper as a whole reports these results and caveats: Significantly higher TCR diversity was found in younger patients, and higher tumor TCR diversity was associated with shorter overall and disease-free survival. A significantly larger cumulative share of the repertoire was made up by the top 100 clones in normal lung than in tumor tissue. Neither the sequencing platform nor unique molecular identifiers are named or mentioned anywhere in the methods. Peripheral blood was not sequenced, so blood TCRbeta repertoires in these lung cancer patients were not examined. Only roughly 16 patients were in the cohort, and the authors stated that larger samples and more detailed clinical data are needed. Significantly higher TCR diversity (inverse Simpson) was observed in tumor tissue than in normal lung tissue (about 410 vs 180, P = 0.0075, Mann-Whitney U test).

Notes on this clonotype: Its antigen is not yet known. Qualities for individual bases were not recorded, and no much larger clone is one base off.

RNA was isolated from bulk, unsorted tissue, and RNA quality was assessed with a NanoDrop ND-1000 and an Agilent 2100. The normal lung samples consisted of distant non-tumor tissue collected more than 3 cm from the tumor edge. The donors were newly diagnosed lung cancer patients admitted for thoracic surgery in China from August to November 2014 who had not received prior chemotherapy. The study excluded patients who had received radiotherapy or chemotherapy before or who had another cancer at the same time. Pieces of surgical tissue measuring roughly 1-2.2 cm3 were kept in RNAlater solution and held at -80 degrees C until needed. Deletion took 6 bases off V and 0 bases off J, with a span of 15 bases between the germline ends. From the cysteine through the phenylalanine, the CDR3 covers 15 amino acids. Of all the DNA, just the CDR3 is kept, 45 bases in frame from base 1. In the germline V gene, CDR1 corresponds to MNHEY and CDR2 to SVGEGT.

Library preparation used multiplex PCR. For sequencing, an Illumina HiSeq 2500 was employed. Following protocols modified from ARM-PCR, the researchers constructed TCRbeta libraries through three rounds of nested PCR with primers (Table S4). Before sequencing, PCR products of 200-500 bp were excised from the gel and purified with the QIAquick gel extraction kit. As for the original processing: Reads were cleaned with Trimmomatic, merged with FLASH into complete CDR3 sequences, and assigned to V(D)J germline segments with MiTCR. Clonal diversity was computed as the inverse Simpson's index with VDJtools. A read counted as productive if the sequence was in-frame and lacked a premature stop codon. Using fastp trimming at Q25 and MiXCR clonotype assembly, TCRdb reanalyzed the public sequencing data and kept in-frame beta chains. Identical CDR3 protein sequences are pooled into one entry, listed with their most common genes and DNA. Clone size and V and J calls follow TCRdb, not the original study. This sample has around 80,000 distinct CDR3 sequences in its table, and roughly 80% of those were observed once. The ten largest clones add up to 50% to 65% of the sample.

Sequencing was performed on distant non-tumor lung tissue. The chain was built from TRBV6-2 or TRBV6-3 and TRBJ2-7; the D element might be TRBD1 or TRBD2, as each aligns at 6 bases. The sequence came from a man aged 55-75 years with non-small cell lung cancer. This receptor carries the CDR3 CASSTGTPSSYEQYF. The DNA is as follows: TGTGCCAGCAGCACAGGGACTCCAAGCTCCTACGAGCAGTACTTC.